These 30 T cell receptor beta chains came from one sample sequenced in a study of shared clonotypes between healthy human individuals. Libraries were prepared by immunoSEQ multiplex PCR; TCRdb keeps only in-frame clonotypes and omits some of them. In the table there are about 560,000 clones, roughly four fifths of which are singletons. Sequencing was carried out using PBMCs. These receptors came from a woman in her thirties or forties in good health. Some clones in this sample may be carry-over from other donors' samples.

The chain joins TRBV11-2 to TRBJ2-7; D is ambiguous. The CDR3 loop spans 14 amino acids. Germline V gene data show CDR1 as SGHAT and CDR2 as FQNNGV. The ends were cut back, 0 bases at V and 3 bases at J, with 9 bases in the middle. In DNA form, the CDR3 reads TGTGCCAGCAGCTTAGATGGTGGCTTCTACGAGCAGTACTTC. Its translation is CASSLDGGFYEQYF.

This chain connects TRBV28 to TRBJ1-5, with no clear D. Germline V gives CDR1 MDHEN, CDR2 SYDVKM. With 6 bases removed from V and 11 bases from J, the gap between germline ends came to 14 bases. CDR3 length equals 12 residues. CDR3 protein: CASRAPGRSQHF. The CDR3 nucleotides are TGTGCCAGCAGAGCGCCTGGGAGGTCCCAGCATTTT.

This clone was counted once. The chain employs TRBV9 and TRBJ2-1; D uncertain. This CDR3 contains 15 residues. Germline V gene sequence: CDR1 SGDLS, CDR2 YYNGEE. V was shortened by 0 bases and J by 4 bases, with 11 bases between the two germline ends. For the CDR3, the DNA is TGTGCCAGCAGCGTAGCCCCCCACAGATACAATGAGCAGTTCTTC. Protein: CASSVAPHRYNEQFF.

This clone was observed a single time. The chain uses TRBV5-6 and TRBJ2-1, with 9 bases lining up with TRBD2. CDR1 SGHDT and CDR2 YYEEEE come from the germline V gene. The ends lost 2 bases at V and 7 bases at J; junction bases unmatched: 13. This CDR3 comprises 17 residues. The CDR3 region has the DNA TGTGCCAGCAGCTTCTTCTCCGGGACTAGCAAAGTGAATGAGCAGTTCTTC. Its translation is CASSFFSGTSKVNEQFF.

This chain joins TRBV2 and TRBJ1-5; 7 nucleotides line up with TRBD1. V trimming: 7 bases; J trimming: 7 bases; junction bases outside the gene matches: 4. Germline V gene lookup returns CDR1 SNHLY and CDR2 FYNNEI. The CDR3 length is 12 residues. CDR3 protein: CASKQGVQPQHF. The CDR3 DNA reads TGTGCCAGCAAGCAGGGGGTCCAGCCCCAGCATTTT.

On this clone itself: This same CDR3 is encoded by further DNA sequences in the sample. This rearrangement joins TRBV7-9 to TRBJ2-1; TRBD2 matches at 9 bases. This CDR3 is built from 13 residues. In germline, CDR1 is SEHNR, CDR2 FQNEAQ (reference sequence). The J segment lost 9 bases and the V segment lost 5 bases, leaving 5 bases of the junction unmatched. The CDR3 DNA is TGTGCCAGCAGCCTGGGACTAGCTAGTGAGCAGTTCTTC. Protein product: CASSLGLASEQFF.

To note about this clone: This likely came from a read error, as a far larger clone is one base away. The rearrangement joins TRBV6-1 to TRBJ2-7; TRBD2 might be the D (6 bases). Trimming left V 5 bases short and J 2 bases short, with 16 bases between. The germline CDR1 and CDR2 sequences are MNHNS and SASEGT. This CDR3 has 15 amino acids. The DNA of the CDR3 is TGTGCCAGCAGTCTCCGACTAGATCCGCCCTACGAGCAGTACTTC. Translation: CASSLRLDPPYEQYF.

This clone appeared once. The rearrangement uses TRBV9 and TRBJ1-2, with 8 positions matching TRBD1. Germline assignment: CDR1 SGDLS and CDR2 YYNGEE. The CDR3 sequence is 12 residues long. V lost 4 bases, J lost 8 bases, and 4 bases stayed unmatched. In nucleotides, the CDR3 is TGTGCCAGCAGCCAGACAGGGGTCGGCTACACCTTC. Its translation is CASSQTGVGYTF.

The count of this clone is one. V and J are TRBV7-9 and TRBJ1-2; 7 bases align to TRBD1. Germline loops: CDR1 SEHNR, CDR2 FQNEAQ (reference sequence). This CDR3 is 11 amino acids long. V lost 5 bases, J lost 12 bases, and 6 bases stayed unmatched. The CDR3 region is CASSPGGANTF. The CDR3 DNA is TGTGCCAGCAGCCCAGGGGGGGCCAACACCTTC.

The V call is TRBV19, the J call TRBJ2-1; TRBD2 matches at 9 bases. CDR3 size: 16 residues. Germline CDR1 LNHDA, CDR2 SQIVND (reference sequence). Trimming removed 7 bases from V and 8 bases from J; junction bases left unmatched: 15. CDR3 in DNA: TGTGCCAGTACAACCCATAGCGGGAGAGGCTTGGATGAGCAGTTCTTC. Its translation: CASTTHSGRGLDEQFF. Variable domain in full (rest from reference TRBV19 and TRBJ2-1): DGGITQSPKYLFRKEGQNVTLSCEQNLNHDAMYWYRQDPGQGLRLIYYSQIVNDFQKGDIAEGYSVSREKKESFPLTVTSAQKNPTAFYLCASTTHSGRGLDEQFFGPGTRLTVL.

In nucleotides, the CDR3 is TGCAGCGCCGACAGGGGGAACACTGAAGCTTTCTTT. Its protein product is CSADRGNTEAFF. The chain is built from TRBV29-1 and TRBJ1-1; 8 bases align to TRBD1. V dropped 7 bases and J dropped 1; count of bases not matched to a gene: 2. Germline CDR1 is SQVTM and CDR2 is ANQGSEA. The CDR3 is made up of 12 amino acids.

This chain uses TRBV10-1 with TRBJ2-7; 11 bases are shared with TRBD1. This CDR3 comprises 14 residues. The J segment lost 0 bases and the V segment lost 8 bases, leaving 3 bases of the junction unmatched. Germline V gives CDR1 WNHNN, CDR2 SYGVQD (reference sequence). The DNA of the CDR3 is TGCGCCAGCGCCGGGACAGGGGGCTCCTACGAGCAGTACTTC. Amino acids: CASAGTGGSYEQYF.

This clone occurred a few times. The same CDR3 also results from other DNA sequences found in this sample. The genes are TRBV27 and TRBJ2-1, with TRBD1 matching 8 bases. CDR3 length: 15 amino acids. V was clipped by 3 bases and J by 5 bases; unmatched bases: 6. Germline CDR1 reads MNHEY; CDR2 reads SMNVEV (reference sequence). The CDR3 DNA reads TGTGCCAGCAGTTTTAGACAGGGGATTCACAATGAGCAGTTCTTC. This sequence encodes CASSFRQGIHNEQFF.

This clone was recorded only once. A far more abundant clone sits one base away, making this likely a read error. The V call is TRBV25-1, the J call TRBJ2-7, with D uncertain. There are 15 residues in the CDR3. From germline, CDR1 is MGHDK and CDR2 SYGVNS. CDR3 in amino acids: CASSGPLENSYGQYF. DNA for the CDR3: TGTGCCAGCAGTGGCCCCCTGGAGAACTCCTACGGGCAGTACTTC.

V and J are TRBV11-3 and TRBJ1-1; D gene uncertain. Between the trimmed V and J ends, which lost 3 bases and 1 base, there was a span of 6 bases. Germline V gene data show CDR1 as SGHNT and CDR2 as YENEEA. CDR3 length equals 13 residues. CDR3 protein: CASSFHSNTEAFF. CDR3 nucleotide sequence: TGTGCCAGCAGCTTTCATTCGAACACTGAAGCTTTCTTT.

The V and J genes are TRBV29-1 and TRBJ2-7, with no clear D. The CDR3 spans 12 residues. Germline lookup yields CDR1 SQVTM and CDR2 ANQGSEA. Trimming took 4 bases from V and 5 from J, leaving 12 bases between them. Written as DNA, the CDR3 is TGCAGCGTTGCCCCTTCAGGTCACGAGCAGTACTTC. Its translation: CSVAPSGHEQYF.

This chain connects TRBV6-5 to TRBJ1-2; 7 bases map to TRBD1. After removal of 5 bases from V and 4 bases from J, the junction contained 4 bases not matched to a gene. CDR1 and CDR2 from the germline V gene are MNHEY and SVGAGI. The CDR3 totals 13 residues. The CDR3 spells CASSPGTVYGYTF. The CDR3 DNA reads as TGTGCCAGCAGTCCTGGGACAGTCTATGGCTACACCTTC.

The chain links TRBV7-9 to TRBJ1-1; 8 bases align to TRBD1. The CDR3 loop spans 13 amino acids. Germline V gene data show CDR1 as SEHNR and CDR2 as FQNEAQ (reference sequence). V dropped 7 bases and J dropped 7; count of bases not matched to a gene: 8. The CDR3 region is CASNDRGKNEAFF. As DNA, the CDR3 is TGTGCCAGCAACGACAGGGGTAAGAATGAAGCTTTCTTT.

This chain joins TRBV5-1 and TRBJ2-2; maybe TRBD2 (5 bases). Trimming took off 4 bases at V and 4 bases at J, with 11 bases between the two ends. The CDR3 totals 14 residues. CDR1 and CDR2 (germline): SGHRS, YFSETQ. The CDR3 is CASSARGLTGELFF. DNA for the CDR3: TGCGCCAGCAGCGCCCGAGGGCTCACCGGGGAGCTGTTTTTT.

For this clone: This likely traces to a read error, being one base from a far larger clone. V and J are TRBV7-9 and TRBJ2-1, with TRBD2 matching over 9 bases. The V and J ends lost 7 bases and 7 bases, in that order; junction bases with no gene match: 11. The CDR3 spans 15 residues. Germline CDR1 is SEHNR and CDR2 is FQNEAQ (reference sequence). The CDR3 nucleotides read TGTGCCAGCATCCAAGATAGCGGGAGTCATAATGAGCAGTTCTTC. As protein: CASIQDSGSHNEQFF.

V usage is TRBV7-3 and J usage is TRBJ2-7; D might be TRBD1 (6 bases). Germline values: CDR1 SGHTA, CDR2 FQGTGA. Trimming left V 1 base short and J 6 bases short, with 13 bases between. There are 14 residues in the CDR3. The CDR3 coding sequence is TGTGCCAGCAGCTTAAGCCTGGGGGCCCTCGAGCAGTACTTC. Translated, it gives CASSLSLGALEQYF.

This clone showed up just a few times. Other DNA sequences in this specimen translate into the identical CDR3. This chain joins TRBV7-3 and TRBJ2-2; D possibly corresponds to TRBD1 (5 bases). This CDR3 region has 12 residues. V shed 3 bases and J shed 6 bases, with 5 bases lying between them. CDR1 is SGHTA, CDR2 FQGTGA, per germline. The CDR3 region is CASSLGPGELFF. The CDR3, as DNA: TGTGCCAGCAGCTTGGGGCCCGGGGAGCTGTTTTTT.

In DNA, the CDR3 is TGTGCCAGCAGCTTAAGGTCGGCCGGGGAGCTGTTTTTT. Its protein product is CASSLRSAGELFF. The rearrangement uses TRBV7-3 and TRBJ2-2; D gene unclear. V lost 1 base to trimming and J lost 6 bases, with 6 bases between them. The CDR3 totals 13 residues. CDR1 SGHTA and CDR2 FQGTGA come from the germline V gene.

This chain connects TRBV5-4 to TRBJ2-7; TRBD2 aligns across 8 bases. The CDR3 sequence is 14 residues long. V was pared by 4 bases and J by 7 bases, with 10 bases of the junction left unmatched. CDR1 is SGHNT, CDR2 YYREEE, per germline (reference sequence). CDR3 coding DNA: TGTGCCAGCAGCATAAGCAGCGGGAGTGTAGAGCAGTACTTC. Its translation is CASSISSGSVEQYF.

Note on this clone: A far larger clone is one base from this, pointing to a likely read error. The chain combines TRBV5-6 with TRBJ1-2; TRBD1 is a possible D gene (5 bases). Germline CDR1 SGHDT, CDR2 YYEEEE. The CDR3 spans 15 residues. In nucleotides, the CDR3 is TGTGCCAGCAGCTTGGCCGACAGTTACCACTATGGCAACACCTTC. This gives the protein CASSLADSYHYGNTF.

The CDR3 DNA is TGCGCCAGCAGCTTGGCCTCGGGGGAGCCCTACGAGCAGTACTTC. Translating it yields CASSLASGEPYEQYF. The chain recombines TRBV5-1 with TRBJ2-7, with D maybe TRBD2 (6 bases). Trimming took off 0 bases at V and 2 bases at J, with 12 bases between the two ends. This CDR3 has 15 residues. From germline, CDR1 is SGHRS and CDR2 YFSETQ.

V is TRBV18 and J is TRBJ2-1, with D unclear. V lost 1 base to trimming and J lost 6 bases, with 16 bases between them. Per germline, CDR1 KGHSH and CDR2 LQKENI. The CDR3 runs 16 residues. The CDR3 nucleotides are TGTGCCAGCTCACCACTGAAGGGTAATATCGGCAATGAGCAGTTCTTC. Translation gives CASSPLKGNIGNEQFF.

This clone has ten or more counts. V is TRBV9 and J is TRBJ2-7, with TRBD2 as a possible D gene (6 bases). CDR1 is SGDLS, CDR2 YYNGEE, per germline. The CDR3 extends over 14 amino acids. V was cut by 0 bases and J by 5 bases, with 12 bases left in between. The CDR3 DNA reads as TGTGCCAGCAGCGTAGGCGGGGCAGGGAACGAGCAGTACTTC. Translation: CASSVGGAGNEQYF. Supplemented by reference TRBV9 and TRBJ2-7, the full variable domain reads DSGVTQTPKHLITATGQRVTLRCSPRSGDLSVYWYQQSLDQGLQFLIQYYNGEERAKGNILERFSAQQFPDLHSELNLSSLELGDSALYFCASSVGGAGNEQYFGPGTRLTVT.

V gene TRBV28 combines with J gene TRBJ2-3; TRBD2 matches at 7 bases. The CDR3 runs to 16 residues. V gave up 3 bases and J gave up 1 base; unmatched junction bases: 7. Germline V gene lookup returns CDR1 MDHEN and CDR2 SYDVKM. DNA of the CDR3: TGTGCCAGCAGTTTGGGGAGCGGGACCGGCACAGATACGCAGTATTTT. Its translation is CASSLGSGTGTDTQYF.

V and J are TRBV5-3 and TRBJ1-2; tentatively, D is TRBD1 (6 bases). TRBV5-3 is an ORF for which the function is uncertain. The V end was cut by 0 bases, the J end by 7 bases, with 13 bases between. The CDR3 runs to 14 residues. The CDR3 DNA sequence: TGTGCCAGAAGCTTGGACAGGGAGTTCTTTGGCTACACCTTC. Translation gives CARSLDREFFGYTF.